This TCR beta chain emerged from a study of beta chain features in type 1 diabetes. V was clipped by 2 bases and J by 4 bases; unmatched bases: 6. The CDR3 consists of 17 residues. Per germline, CDR1 MGHRA and CDR2 YSYEKL. The study reverse transcribed the entire isolated RNA, so it sequenced expressed TCRB transcripts. This table comes from immunoSEQ multiplex PCR, and its TCRdb copy is limited to in-frame clones, with some not included. The sample lists fewer than 350,000 clones; around 20% were seen once. The sequence derives from a woman aged 18-29 years in good health. Sequencing was carried out using naive CD4+ T cells from blood. This chain uses TRBV4-1 with TRBJ2-1; 12 nucleotides agree with TRBD2. The CDR3 DNA reads TGCGCCAGCAGCCAACTGACTAGCGGGAGTAGGTACAATGAGCAGTTCTTC. It is translated as CASSQLTSGSRYNEQFF.